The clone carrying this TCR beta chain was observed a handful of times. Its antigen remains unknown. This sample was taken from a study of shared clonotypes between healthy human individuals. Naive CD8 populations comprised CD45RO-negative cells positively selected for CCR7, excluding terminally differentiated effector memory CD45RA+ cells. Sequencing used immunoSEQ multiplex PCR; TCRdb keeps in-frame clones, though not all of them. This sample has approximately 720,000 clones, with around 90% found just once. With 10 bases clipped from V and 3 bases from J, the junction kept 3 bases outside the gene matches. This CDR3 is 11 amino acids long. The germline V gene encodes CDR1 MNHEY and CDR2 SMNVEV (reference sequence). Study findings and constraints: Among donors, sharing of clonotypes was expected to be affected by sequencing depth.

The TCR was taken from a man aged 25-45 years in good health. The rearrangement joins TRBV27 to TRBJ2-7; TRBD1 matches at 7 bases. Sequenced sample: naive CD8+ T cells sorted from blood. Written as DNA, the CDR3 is TGTGCCACCGGGACAGACTACGAGCAGTACTTC. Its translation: CATGTDYEQYF.